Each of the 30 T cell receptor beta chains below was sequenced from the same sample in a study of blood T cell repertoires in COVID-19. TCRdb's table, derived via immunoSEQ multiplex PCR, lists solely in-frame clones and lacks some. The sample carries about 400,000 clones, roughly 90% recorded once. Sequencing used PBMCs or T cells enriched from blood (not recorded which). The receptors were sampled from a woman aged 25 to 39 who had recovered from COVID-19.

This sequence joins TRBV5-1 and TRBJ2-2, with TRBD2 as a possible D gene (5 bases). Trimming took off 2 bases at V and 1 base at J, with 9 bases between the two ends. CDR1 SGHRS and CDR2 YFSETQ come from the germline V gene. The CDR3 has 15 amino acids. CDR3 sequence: CASSLRTGNTGELFF. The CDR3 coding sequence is TGCGCCAGCAGCTTAAGGACTGGGAACACCGGGGAGCTGTTTTTT. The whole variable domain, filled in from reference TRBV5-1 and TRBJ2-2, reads KAGVTQTPRYLIKTRGQQVTLSCSPISGHRSVSWYQQTPGQGLQFLFEYFSETQRNKGNFPGRFSGRQFSNSRSEMNVSTLELGDSALYLCASSLRTGNTGELFFGEGSRLTVL.

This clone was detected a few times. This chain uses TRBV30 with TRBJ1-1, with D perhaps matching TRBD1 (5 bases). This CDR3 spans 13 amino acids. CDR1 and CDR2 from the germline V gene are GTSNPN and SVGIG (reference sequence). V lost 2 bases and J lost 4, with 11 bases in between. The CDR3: CAWSWGDGTEAFF. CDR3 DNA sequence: TGTGCCTGGAGTTGGGGGGACGGCACTGAAGCTTTCTTT.

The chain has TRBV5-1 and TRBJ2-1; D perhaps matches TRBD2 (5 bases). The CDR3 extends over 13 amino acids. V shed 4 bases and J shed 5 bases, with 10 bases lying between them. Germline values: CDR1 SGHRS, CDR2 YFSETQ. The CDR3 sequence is CASSPGSNNEQFF. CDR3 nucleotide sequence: TGCGCCAGCAGCCCTGGGAGCAACAATGAGCAGTTCTTC.

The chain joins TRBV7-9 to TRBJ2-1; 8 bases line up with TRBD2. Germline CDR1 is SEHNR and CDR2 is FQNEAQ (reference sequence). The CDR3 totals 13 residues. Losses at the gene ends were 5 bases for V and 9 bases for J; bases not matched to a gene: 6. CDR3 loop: CASSAPLAGEQFF. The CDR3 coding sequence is TGTGCCAGCAGCGCCCCGCTAGCGGGTGAGCAGTTCTTC.

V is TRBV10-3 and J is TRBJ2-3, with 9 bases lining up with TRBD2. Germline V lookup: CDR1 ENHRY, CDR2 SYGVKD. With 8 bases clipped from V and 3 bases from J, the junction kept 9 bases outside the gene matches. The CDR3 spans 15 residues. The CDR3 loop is CAISGRGGQTDTQYF. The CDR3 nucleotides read TGTGCCATCTCGGGGCGGGGGGGCCAGACAGATACGCAGTATTTT.

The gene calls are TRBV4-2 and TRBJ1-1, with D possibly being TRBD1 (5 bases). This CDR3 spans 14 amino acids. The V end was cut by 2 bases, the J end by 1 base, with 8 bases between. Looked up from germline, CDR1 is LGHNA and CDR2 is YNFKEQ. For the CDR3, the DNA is TGTGCCAGCAGCCAATCCACAGGGAACACTGAAGCTTTCTTT. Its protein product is CASSQSTGNTEAFF.

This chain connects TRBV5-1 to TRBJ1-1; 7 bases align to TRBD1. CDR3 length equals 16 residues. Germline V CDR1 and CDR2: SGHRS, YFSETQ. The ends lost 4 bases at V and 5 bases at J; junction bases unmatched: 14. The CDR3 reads CASSVRGLVTDTEAFF. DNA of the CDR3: TGCGCCAGCAGCGTAAGGGGGCTTGTAACAGATACTGAAGCTTTCTTT.

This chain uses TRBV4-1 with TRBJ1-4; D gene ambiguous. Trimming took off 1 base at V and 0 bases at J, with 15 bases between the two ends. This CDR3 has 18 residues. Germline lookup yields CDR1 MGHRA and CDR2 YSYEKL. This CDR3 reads CASSQGVGYPATNEKLFF. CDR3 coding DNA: TGCGCCAGCAGCCAAGGGGTCGGGTACCCTGCAACTAATGAAAAACTGTTTTTT.

This chain's CDR3 is CASGKGRDLLFTGELFF. CDR3 DNA: TGTGCCAGCGGGAAAGGGAGGGATTTACTGTTCACCGGGGAGCTGTTTTTT. The chain recombines TRBV11-3 with TRBJ2-2, with 7 bases lining up with TRBD2. Germline lookup yields CDR1 SGHNT and CDR2 YENEEA. After removal of 8 bases from V and 4 bases from J, the junction contained 16 bases not matched to a gene. This CDR3 comprises 17 residues.

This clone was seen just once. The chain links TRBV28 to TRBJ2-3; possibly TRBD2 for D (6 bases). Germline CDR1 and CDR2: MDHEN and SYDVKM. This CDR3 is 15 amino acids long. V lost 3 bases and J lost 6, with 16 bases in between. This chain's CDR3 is CASSFGSTSSDTQYF. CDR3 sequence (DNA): TGTGCCAGCAGTTTTGGCTCTACTAGCTCTGATACGCAGTATTTT.

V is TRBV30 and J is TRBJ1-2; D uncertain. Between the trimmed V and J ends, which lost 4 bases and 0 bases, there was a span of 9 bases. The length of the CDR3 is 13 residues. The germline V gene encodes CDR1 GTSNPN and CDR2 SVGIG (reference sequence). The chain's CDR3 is CAWKRSPNYGYTF. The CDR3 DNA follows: TGTGCCTGGAAGAGAAGTCCTAACTATGGCTACACCTTC.

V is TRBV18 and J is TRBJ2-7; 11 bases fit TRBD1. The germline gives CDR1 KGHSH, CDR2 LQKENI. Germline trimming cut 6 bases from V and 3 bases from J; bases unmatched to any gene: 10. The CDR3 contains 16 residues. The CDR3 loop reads CASSPLPGQGDYEQYF. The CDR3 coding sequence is TGTGCCAGCTCTCCCCTTCCGGGACAGGGGGACTACGAGCAGTACTTC.

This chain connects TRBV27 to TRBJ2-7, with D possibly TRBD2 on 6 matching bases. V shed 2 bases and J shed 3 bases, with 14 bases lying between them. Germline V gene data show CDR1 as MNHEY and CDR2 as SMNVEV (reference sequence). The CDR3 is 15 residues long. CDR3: CASSLTGRGDYEQYF. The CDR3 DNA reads TGTGCCAGCAGTTTAACCGGGAGAGGCGACTACGAGCAGTACTTC.

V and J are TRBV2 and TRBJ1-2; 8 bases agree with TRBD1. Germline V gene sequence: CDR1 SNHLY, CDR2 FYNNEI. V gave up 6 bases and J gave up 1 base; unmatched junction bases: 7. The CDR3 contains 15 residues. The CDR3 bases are TGTGCCAGCAGCCCTCCGACAGGGGATAACTATGGCTACACCTTC. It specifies CASSPPTGDNYGYTF.

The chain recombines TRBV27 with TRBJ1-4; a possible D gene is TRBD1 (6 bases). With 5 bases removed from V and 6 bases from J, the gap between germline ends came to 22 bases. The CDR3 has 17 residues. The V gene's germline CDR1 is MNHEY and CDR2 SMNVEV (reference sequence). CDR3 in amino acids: CASSQRTSGTLYEKLFF. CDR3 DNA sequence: TGTGCCAGCAGTCAACGCACATCCGGGACATTATATGAAAAACTGTTTTTT.

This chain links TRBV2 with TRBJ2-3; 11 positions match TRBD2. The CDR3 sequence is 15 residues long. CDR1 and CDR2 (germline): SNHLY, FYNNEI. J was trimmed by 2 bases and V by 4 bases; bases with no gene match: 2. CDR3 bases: TGTGCCAGCAGTGCACTAGCGGGGGTCACAGATACGCAGTATTTT. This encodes CASSALAGVTDTQYF.

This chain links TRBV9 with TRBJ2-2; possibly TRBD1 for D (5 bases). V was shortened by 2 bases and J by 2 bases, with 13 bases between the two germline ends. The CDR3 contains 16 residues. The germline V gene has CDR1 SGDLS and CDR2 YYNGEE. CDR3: CASSVGQGRNTGELFF. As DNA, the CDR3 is TGTGCCAGCAGCGTCGGGCAGGGCCGCAACACCGGGGAGCTGTTTTTT.

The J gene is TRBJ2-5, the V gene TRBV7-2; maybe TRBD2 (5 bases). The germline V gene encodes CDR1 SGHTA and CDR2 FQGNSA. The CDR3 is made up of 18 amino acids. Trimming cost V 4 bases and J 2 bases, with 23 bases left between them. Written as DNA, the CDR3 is TGTGCCAGCAGCTCGAGTAGGACCCGGGGTCTTTTACAAGAGACCCAGTACTTC. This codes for CASSSSRTRGLLQETQYF. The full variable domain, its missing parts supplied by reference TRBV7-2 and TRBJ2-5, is GAGVSQSPSNKVTEKGKDVELRCDPISGHTALYWYRQSLGQGLEFLIYFQGNSAPDKSGLPSDRFSAERTGGSVSTLTIQRTQQEDSAVYLCASSSSRTRGLLQETQYFGPGTRLLVL.

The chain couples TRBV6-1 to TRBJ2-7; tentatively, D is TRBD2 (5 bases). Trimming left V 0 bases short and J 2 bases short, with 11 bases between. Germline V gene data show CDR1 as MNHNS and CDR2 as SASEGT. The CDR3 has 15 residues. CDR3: CASSEARTQPYEQYF. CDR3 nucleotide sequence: TGTGCCAGCAGTGAAGCTAGGACTCAACCCTACGAGCAGTACTTC.

CDR3 residues: CGLAGGPRDIQYF. CDR3 DNA: TGTGGATTAGCGGGGGGGCCCCGGGACATTCAGTACTTC. The V gene is TRBV30, the J gene TRBJ2-4, with 11 nucleotides matching TRBD2. CDR3 length equals 13 residues. The germline CDR1 and CDR2 sequences are GTSNPN and SVGIG (reference sequence). Using reference TRBV30 and TRBJ2-4 for the parts outside the CDR3, the full variable domain is SQTIHQWPATLVQPVGSPLSLECTVEGTSNPNLYWYRQAAGRGLQLLFYSVGIGQISSEVPQNLSASRPQDRQFILSSKKLLLSDSGFYLCGLAGGPRDIQYFGAGTRLSVL.

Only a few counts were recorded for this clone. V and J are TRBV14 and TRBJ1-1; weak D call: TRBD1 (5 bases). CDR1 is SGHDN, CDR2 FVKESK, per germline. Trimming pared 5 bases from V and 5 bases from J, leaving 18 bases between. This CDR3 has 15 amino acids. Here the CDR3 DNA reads TGTGCCAGCAGCACCTTCGGAGCAGGGAATACTGAAGCTTTCTTT. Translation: CASSTFGAGNTEAFF.

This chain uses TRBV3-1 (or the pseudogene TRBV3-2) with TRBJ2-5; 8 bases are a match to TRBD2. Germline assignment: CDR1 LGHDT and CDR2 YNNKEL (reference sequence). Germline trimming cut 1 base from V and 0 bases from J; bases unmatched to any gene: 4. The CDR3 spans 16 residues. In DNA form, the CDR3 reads TGTGCCAGCAGCCAAGGGGCTAGCGGGTACCAAGAGACCCAGTACTTC. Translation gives CASSQGASGYQETQYF.

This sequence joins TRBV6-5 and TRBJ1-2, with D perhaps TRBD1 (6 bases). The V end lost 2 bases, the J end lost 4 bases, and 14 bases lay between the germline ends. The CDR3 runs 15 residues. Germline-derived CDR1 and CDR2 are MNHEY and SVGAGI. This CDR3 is CASSYGQGLGYGYTF. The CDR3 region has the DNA TGTGCCAGCAGTTACGGTCAGGGGTTGGGCTATGGCTACACCTTC.

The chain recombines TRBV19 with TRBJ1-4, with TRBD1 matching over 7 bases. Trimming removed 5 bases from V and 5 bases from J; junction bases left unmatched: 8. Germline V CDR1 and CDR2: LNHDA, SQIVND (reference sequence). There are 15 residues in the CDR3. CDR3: CASSVGGTVNEKLFF. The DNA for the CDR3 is TGTGCCAGTAGTGTGGGCGGGACAGTCAATGAAAAACTGTTTTTT.

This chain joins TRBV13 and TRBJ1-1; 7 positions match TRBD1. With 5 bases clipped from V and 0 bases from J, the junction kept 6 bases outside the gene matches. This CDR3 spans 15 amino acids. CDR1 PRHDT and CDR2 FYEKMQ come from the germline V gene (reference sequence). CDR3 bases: TGTGCCAGCAGCCTAAGACAGGGATTGAACACTGAAGCTTTCTTT. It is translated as CASSLRQGLNTEAFF.

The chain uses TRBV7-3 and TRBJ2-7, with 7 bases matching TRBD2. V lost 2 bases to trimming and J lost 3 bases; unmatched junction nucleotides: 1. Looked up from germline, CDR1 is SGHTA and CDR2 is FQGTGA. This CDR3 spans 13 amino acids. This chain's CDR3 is CASSLGRGYEQYF. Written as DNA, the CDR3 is TGTGCCAGCAGCTTAGGGAGGGGCTACGAGCAGTACTTC.

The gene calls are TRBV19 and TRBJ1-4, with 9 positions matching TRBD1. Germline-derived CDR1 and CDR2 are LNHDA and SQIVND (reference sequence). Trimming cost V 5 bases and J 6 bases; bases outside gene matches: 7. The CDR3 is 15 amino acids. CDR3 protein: CASSALGQGDEKLFF. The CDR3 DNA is TGTGCCAGTAGTGCGTTGGGACAGGGTGATGAAAAACTGTTTTTT.

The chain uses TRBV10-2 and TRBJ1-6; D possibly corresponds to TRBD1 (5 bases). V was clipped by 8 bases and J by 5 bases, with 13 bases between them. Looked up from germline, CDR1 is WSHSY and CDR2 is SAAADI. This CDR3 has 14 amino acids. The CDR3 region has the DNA TGCGCCAGCGTCGCGGGACTGGATAATTCACCCCTCCACTTT. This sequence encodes CASVAGLDNSPLHF.

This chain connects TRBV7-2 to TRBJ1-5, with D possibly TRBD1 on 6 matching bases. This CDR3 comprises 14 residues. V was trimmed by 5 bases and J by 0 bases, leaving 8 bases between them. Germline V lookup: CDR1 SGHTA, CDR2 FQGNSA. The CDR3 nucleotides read TGTGCCAGCAGCATACAGGGTAGCAATCAGCCCCAGCATTTT. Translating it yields CASSIQGSNQPQHF.

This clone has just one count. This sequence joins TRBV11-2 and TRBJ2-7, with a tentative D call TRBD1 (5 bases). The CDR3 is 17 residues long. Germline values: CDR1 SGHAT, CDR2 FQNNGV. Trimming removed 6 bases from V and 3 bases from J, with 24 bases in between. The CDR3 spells CASSYISLQGLLYEQYF. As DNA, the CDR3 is TGTGCCAGCAGTTATATTTCCCTCCAGGGCCTCCTCTACGAGCAGTACTTC.